This passage covers 24 T cell receptor beta chains from one sample sequenced in a study of breast tumors, draining lymph nodes, adjacent tissues. Each CDR3 protein gets one entry after TCRdb re-called the multiplex PCR reads with MiXCR. Here the sample spans around 130,000 distinct CDR3 sequences, about 20% being singletons. Breast cancer patients provided tissue from their axillary draining lymph nodes. The material sequenced was axillary lymph node tissue. Receptor source: a female donor with breast cancer. Some clones in this sample may be carry-over from other donors' samples.

This clonotype was recorded at least ten times. The chain joins TRBV7-3 to TRBJ2-5; TRBD2 might be the D (5 bases). From germline, CDR1 is SGHTA and CDR2 FQGTGA. The CDR3 covers 13 residues. The V gene lost 4 bases and the J gene lost 3 bases, with 9 bases spanning the gap. The CDR3 nucleotides read TGTGCCAGCAGCTCCACTAGGGAAGAGACCCAGTACTTC. It encodes CASSSTREETQYF.

Worth noting for this clonotype: This may be a read error: a much more frequent sequence differs by one nucleotide. Lacking the conserved final phenylalanine or tryptophan, this CDR3 likely reflects a read error. The chain uses TRBV2 and TRBJ1-2; D may be TRBD1 (6 bases). Trimming cost V 6 bases and J 0 bases, with 11 bases left between them. Germline values: CDR1 SNHLY, CDR2 FYNNEI. CDR3 length: 14 residues. CDR3: CASSPQGSNYGYTL. CDR3 DNA: TGTGCCAGCAGCCCACAGGGTTCTAACTATGGCTACACCCTC.

The sample holds a few counts of this clonotype. V gene TRBV27 combines with J gene TRBJ1-5; the match to TRBD1 covers 10 bases. V lost 11 bases to trimming and J lost 4 bases; unmatched junction nucleotides: 17. This CDR3 spans 17 amino acids. Germline CDR1 is MNHEY and CDR2 is SMNVEV (reference sequence). The CDR3 nucleotides read TGTGCCCGAAAGGGGACAGGGGCACTCTGTTGGAATCAGCCCCAGCATTTT. Translated, it gives CARKGTGALCWNQPQHF.

Regarding this clonotype: With a much larger clone just one base away, this may be a read error. The chain is built from TRBV20-1 and TRBJ1-4; the D is unclear. CDR3 length: 13 amino acids. Germline V gene data show CDR1 as DFQATT and CDR2 as SNEGSKA (reference sequence). This chain's CDR3 is CSARWREWEKQFF. The CDR3 DNA follows: TGCAGTGCTAGATGGAGGGAGTGGGAAAAACAGTTTTTT.

In the case of this clonotype: The CDR3 carries no conserved terminal phenylalanine or tryptophan, so it likely arises from a read error. This rearrangement joins TRBV29-1 to TRBJ2-1; TRBD2 aligns across 8 bases. The V and J ends lost 4 bases and 3 bases, in that order; junction bases with no gene match: 8. This CDR3 is 15 amino acids long. CDR1 and CDR2 from the germline V gene are SQVTM and ANQGSEA. The CDR3 sequence is CSVVLSGGYYNEQFY. DNA of the CDR3: TGCAGCGTTGTCCTATCGGGAGGGTACTACAATGAGCAGTTCTAC.

This clonotype occurred many times. The chain uses TRBV27 and TRBJ2-1, with D hard to call. The length of the CDR3 is 12 residues. From germline, CDR1 is MNHEY and CDR2 SMNVEV (reference sequence). With 9 bases removed from V and 5 bases from J, the gap between germline ends came to 11 bases. The CDR3 DNA is TGTGCCAGTTCGGACCACAACAATGAGCAGTTCTTC. This sequence encodes CASSDHNNEQFF.

This clonotype came up many times. J is TRBJ1-4 and V is TRBV5-6, with D possibly TRBD1 on 6 matching bases. This CDR3 has 15 amino acids. Trimming took off 4 bases at V and 0 bases at J, with 10 bases between the two ends. Looked up from germline, CDR1 is SGHDT and CDR2 is YYEEEE. The CDR3 region has the DNA TGTGCCAGCAGCACAGGGACTGCAACTAATGAAAAACTGTTTTTT. Its translation: CASSTGTATNEKLFF.

This clonotype was seen repeatedly, ten times or more. The chain uses TRBV20-1 and TRBJ2-7; 7 bases are a match to TRBD1. Germline V CDR1 and CDR2: DFQATT, SNEGSKA (reference sequence). The CDR3 has 15 amino acids. V dropped 3 bases and J dropped 0; count of bases not matched to a gene: 8. CDR3 DNA: TGCAGTGCTAGGGAGGACAGGTGGATCTCCTACGAGCAGTACTTC. Translated: CSAREDRWISYEQYF.

In regard to this clonotype: A much larger clone differs from this one at a single base, so this may be a read error. The CDR3 coding sequence is TGTGCCTGGAGTGATCTAGCGGGAGCAAATACGCAGCATTTT. Protein sequence: CAWSDLAGANTQHF. The chain couples TRBV30 to TRBJ2-3; D unclear. TRBJ1-5 matches the DNA end more closely, so the J call is doubtful. Germline V gene data show CDR1 as GTSNPN and CDR2 as SVGIG (reference sequence). CDR3 length: 14 residues.

In its sample, this clonotype was seen many times. The V gene is TRBV2, the J gene TRBJ2-1; D ambiguous. V lost 6 bases and J 5 bases, leaving 14 bases between the germline ends. CDR1 is SNHLY and CDR2 is FYNNEI in the germline V gene. The CDR3 spans 14 residues. The CDR3: CASRPSDGHNEQFF. As DNA, the CDR3 is TGTGCCAGCAGACCCTCGGACGGCCACAATGAGCAGTTCTTC.

Details on this clonotype: A clone one base away is much larger, so this may be a read error. The V call is TRBV7-9, the J call TRBJ1-4, with no clear D. Germline assignment: CDR1 SEHNR and CDR2 FQNEAQ (reference sequence). CDR3 length: 12 amino acids. The CDR3 DNA is TGTGCCAGCAGCTTTCCCCCGGGAAAACTGCTTTTT. It yields the protein CASSFPPGKLLF.

On this clonotype: A much larger clonotype is one base distant, so this may be a read error. The chain couples TRBV15 to TRBJ1-5; 9 positions agree with TRBD1. CDR1 and CDR2 from the germline V gene are LNHNV and YYDKDF (reference sequence). With 4 bases clipped from V and 6 bases from J, the junction kept 10 bases outside the gene matches. The CDR3 consists of 16 residues. The CDR3: CATSIGYRGPGQPQHF. The CDR3, as DNA: TGTGCCACCAGCATAGGGTACAGGGGGCCGGGTCAGCCCCAGCATTTT.

This clonotype was detected many times. The chain is built from TRBV3-1 and TRBJ1-4, with D hard to call. The CDR3 is 15 amino acids. V gave up 4 bases and J gave up 6 bases, with 15 bases separating them. Germline V CDR1 and CDR2: LGHDT, YNNKEL (reference sequence). As DNA, the CDR3 is TGTGCCAGCAGCCTCTACCTCAACGCGGATGAAAAACTGTTTTTT. This codes for CASSLYLNADEKLFF.

About this clonotype: A much larger clone differs by one base, so this may be a read error. The V gene is TRBV27, the J gene TRBJ2-7; 8 nucleotides match TRBD2. CDR3 length: 16 residues. Per the germline V gene, CDR1 is MNHEY and CDR2 is SMNVEV (reference sequence). CDR3 protein: CASSGPVSGSLYGQYF. CDR3 sequence (DNA): TGTGCCAGCAGTGGCCCGGTCAGCGGGAGTTTATACGGGCAGTACTTC.

This clonotype was detected ten times or more. The gene calls are TRBV5-1 and TRBJ2-2; TRBD2 might be the D (5 bases). V was cut by 4 bases and J by 5 bases, with 9 bases left in between. The CDR3 length is 13 residues. CDR1 and CDR2 (germline): SGHRS, YFSETQ. The CDR3 is CASSPRATGELFF. The CDR3 nucleotides read TGCGCCAGCAGCCCGAGGGCTACCGGGGAGCTGTTTTTT.

Ten or more counts support this clonotype. This chain joins TRBV5-1 and TRBJ2-5; D remains unclear. Deletions cut 0 bases from V and 0 bases from J, with 9 bases between. The germline CDR1 and CDR2 sequences are SGHRS and YFSETQ. CDR3 size: 15 residues. The CDR3 region is CASSLASGYQETQYF. The DNA of the CDR3 is TGCGCCAGCAGCTTGGCCTCAGGTTACCAAGAGACCCAGTACTTC. The full variable domain, completed using reference TRBV5-1 and TRBJ2-5, is KAGVTQTPRYLIKTRGQQVTLSCSPISGHRSVSWYQQTPGQGLQFLFEYFSETQRNKGNFPGRFSGRQFSNSRSEMNVSTLELGDSALYLCASSLASGYQETQYFGPGTRLLVL.

Many counts were recorded for this clonotype. V usage is TRBV5-5 and J usage is TRBJ2-7; D is ambiguous. V lost 0 bases and J lost 0, with 16 bases in between. CDR1 is SGHKS, CDR2 YYEKEE, per germline (reference sequence). The CDR3 spans 17 residues. The CDR3 sequence: CASSLAVSETSSYEQYF. In DNA, the CDR3 is TGTGCCAGCAGCTTGGCGGTTTCAGAGACAAGCTCCTACGAGCAGTACTTC.

This clonotype was detected a few times. This chain uses TRBV10-2 with TRBJ2-3; D may be TRBD2 (6 bases). Trimming shortened V by 1 base and J by 4 bases, and 18 bases separated the two germline ends. The CDR3 loop spans 17 amino acids. Germline lookup yields CDR1 WSHSY and CDR2 SAAADI. CDR3 DNA sequence: TGCGCCAGCAGTGAGTTGAGTCTGCGGTGGGGGGCAGATACGCAGTATTTT. Amino acid sequence: CASSELSLRWGADTQYF.

About this clonotype itself: This may be a read error, as it is one base from a much larger clone. The chain recombines TRBV6-5 with TRBJ2-1, with 9 bases aligning to TRBD2. CDR1 MNHEY and CDR2 SVGAGI come from the germline V gene. V was pared by 2 bases and J by 7 bases, with 12 bases of the junction left unmatched. This CDR3 is built from 17 residues. Here the CDR3 DNA reads TGTGCCAGCAGTTACCCTCCTAGCGGGGAGGTTCAGAATGAGCAGTTCTTC. It specifies CASSYPPSGEVQNEQFF.

This clonotype has a count of ten or more. The gene calls are TRBV5-1 and TRBJ1-4; D is perhaps TRBD1 (5 bases). The ends were cut back, 4 bases at V and 8 bases at J, with 18 bases in the middle. CDR1 is SGHRS, CDR2 YFSETQ, per germline. The CDR3 is made up of 15 amino acids. The CDR3 nucleotides are TGCGCCAGCAGCCCGGTGGGACTCCTGGGGGAAAAACTGTTTTTT. Amino acids: CASSPVGLLGEKLFF. Full variable domain (remainder filled in from reference TRBV5-1 and TRBJ1-4): KAGVTQTPRYLIKTRGQQVTLSCSPISGHRSVSWYQQTPGQGLQFLFEYFSETQRNKGNFPGRFSGRQFSNSRSEMNVSTLELGDSALYLCASSPVGLLGEKLFFGSGTQLSVL.

This clonotype was counted a single time. With a much larger clone just one base away, this may be a read error. The chain joins TRBV10-3 to TRBJ2-7; D unclear. CDR1 is ENHRY, CDR2 SYGVKD, per germline. The CDR3 runs 13 residues. The chain's CDR3 is CAVSESASLEQYF. For the CDR3, the DNA is TGTGCCGTCAGTGAGTCGGCCAGCCTCGAGCAGTACTTC.

For this clonotype: A clone one base away is much larger, so this may be a read error. The genes are TRBV20-1 and TRBJ2-2, with a tentative D call TRBD2 (5 bases). The germline CDR1 and CDR2 sequences are DFQATT and SNEGSKA (reference sequence). The CDR3 covers 16 residues. The CDR3: CSAHRLASPNTGELSF. The CDR3, as DNA: TGCAGTGCCCACCGGTTAGCTAGCCCGAACACCGGGGAGCTGTCTTTT.

This clonotype has at least ten counts. The chain couples TRBV6-2 or TRBV6-3 to TRBJ2-1, with 8 bases lining up with TRBD1. Germline V gene lookup returns CDR1 MNHEY and CDR2 SVGEGT. The CDR3 extends over 14 amino acids. V lost 7 bases and J lost 10; bases outside the gene matches: 12. The CDR3 DNA reads as TGTGCCAGCATCGCTGGCAGGGGGCTGGGAGAGCAGTTCTTC. Protein sequence: CASIAGRGLGEQFF.

Notes on this clonotype: A much larger clone differs by one base, so this may be a read error. Given the absence of the conserved phenylalanine or tryptophan at the CDR3 end, a read error is likely. V is TRBV20-1 and J is TRBJ2-1, with D tentatively TRBD2 (5 bases). Germline CDR1 reads DFQATT; CDR2 reads SNEGSKA (reference sequence). V shed 0 bases and J shed 7 bases, with 19 bases lying between them. CDR3 length: 16 amino acids. This CDR3 reads CSARDPISPGGNEQFI. In DNA form, the CDR3 reads TGCAGTGCTAGAGACCCCATCAGCCCGGGCGGGAATGAGCAGTTCATC.